This T cell receptor (beta chain) was identified in a study of shared T cell receptors in the human thymus. Sequencing was performed with immunoSEQ multiplex PCR; in TCRdb, only in-frame clones are kept and a portion is missing. The table includes 720,000 or so clones, approximately 83% detected once. The same sample was also studied in work on human thymus T cells. That work adds: Resections obtained during corrective heart surgery supplied the thymus tissue. Thymic TCR repertoires of unrelated people reportedly overlapped highly.

Sequencing input: thymocytes. This sequence was found in a girl under three years old with a congenital heart defect.

The CDR3 reads CASSPTGGLVLGTDTQYF. DNA of the CDR3: TGTGCCAGCAGCCCAACGGGTGGACTAGTCCTAGGCACAGATACGCAGTATTTT. This chain links TRBV9 with TRBJ2-3, with 7 nucleotides matching TRBD2. This CDR3 has 18 residues. From germline, CDR1 is SGDLS and CDR2 YYNGEE. The V and J ends lost 4 bases and 1 base, in that order; junction bases with no gene match: 15.